This T cell receptor beta chain was captured by sequencing in a study of T cells in Graves' hyperthyroidism and ophthalmopathy. Whole-study results and caveats: Blood also held most thyroid clonotypes expanded beyond 0.001.

TCR beta CDR3 regions were amplified from RNA. Initially, a first-round RT-PCR of the TCR CDR3 employed the HTBI primer set. TCRdb processed the multiplex PCR reads anew with MiXCR; each CDR3 protein has one entry. The profile shows around 520,000 distinct CDR3 sequences, about 24% of them singletons. Ophthalmopathy in the patients scored at least 3 on Clinical Activity Score and at least 4 on NOSPECS grade, lasting under 3 months. Between the trimmed V and J ends, which lost 7 bases and 3 bases, there was a span of 16 bases. CDR3 size: 14 residues. CDR1 is MDHEN and CDR2 is SYDVKM in the germline V gene. This clonotype was seen ten or more times. Antigen: not known.

This sequence originates from a woman aged 25-40 years with Graves' ophthalmopathy. The rearrangement joins TRBV28 to TRBJ2-7; D is perhaps TRBD1 or TRBD2 (5 bases each). Source material: blood. The chain's CDR3 is CASIPPKGSYEQYF. CDR3 bases: TGTGCCAGCATCCCACCGAAGGGGAGCTACGAGCAGTACTTC. Variable domain in full (rest from reference TRBV28 and TRBJ2-7): DVKVTQSSRYLVKRTGEKVFLECVQDMDHENMFWYRQDPGLGLRLIYFSYDVKMKEKGDIPEGYSVSREKKERFSLILESASTNQTSMYLCASIPPKGSYEQYFGPGTRLTVT.